The next 23 T cell receptor beta chains were all read from a single sample in a study of long-term antiretroviral therapy in people with HIV. Researchers ran immunoSEQ v3.0 at survey level. Only in-frame clones appear in the TCRdb table, and some are missing; sequencing was by immunoSEQ multiplex PCR. The sample shows more than 20,000 clones, 87% of them seen only once. Sequences were derived from unsorted PBMCs, sampled 1.8 years before starting antiretroviral therapy. The source is a man aged 50 or older with HIV.

V and J are TRBV7-9 and TRBJ1-3; D unclear. The CDR3 extends over 14 amino acids. The germline gives CDR1 SEHNR, CDR2 FQNEAQ (reference sequence). Trimming removed 4 bases from V and 4 bases from J, with 11 bases in between. The CDR3 protein is CASSSDSRGNTIYF. In DNA form, the CDR3 reads TGTGCCAGCAGCTCCGACTCGAGGGGAAACACCATATATTTT.

V and J are TRBV2 and TRBJ1-6; 11 positions agree with TRBD1. There are 14 residues in the CDR3. CDR1 and CDR2 from the germline V gene are SNHLY and FYNNEI. J was trimmed by 9 bases and V by 6 bases; bases with no gene match: 4. The CDR3 DNA reads TGTGCCAGCAGCGGGGACAGGGGGGGTTCACCCCTCCACTTT. Translation gives CASSGDRGGSPLHF.

This chain links TRBV5-1 with TRBJ2-3, with 9 bases that match TRBD2. Per the germline V gene, CDR1 is SGHRS and CDR2 is YFSETQ. The CDR3 totals 15 residues. Germline trimming cut 4 bases from V and 8 bases from J; bases unmatched to any gene: 11. The CDR3 nucleotides are TGCGCCAGCAGCACGACGGCGGGAGGGCCGGGTACGCAGTATTTT. It encodes CASSTTAGGPGTQYF.

The chain has TRBV7-2 and TRBJ2-1, with D possibly being TRBD1 (7 bases). Trimming removed 5 bases at V and 9 bases at J, with 14 bases between. The CDR3 totals 13 residues. CDR1 is SGHTA and CDR2 is FQGNSA in the germline V gene. CDR3 nucleotides: TGTGCCAGCAGCATGCGGGACAGCGCTGAGCAGTTCTTC. It codes for CASSMRDSAEQFF.

The chain employs TRBV9 and TRBJ2-5; 8 bases map to TRBD2. V gave up 0 bases and J gave up 9 bases; unmatched junction bases: 19. The CDR3 runs 18 residues. Germline CDR1 is SGDLS and CDR2 is YYNGEE. CDR3 DNA sequence: TGTGCCAGCAGCGTAGGGACCCTTCGGGGGGGCATCCAAGTGGCCCAGTACTTC. It yields the protein CASSVGTLRGGIQVAQYF. The full variable domain, in which reference TRBV9 and TRBJ2-5 provide the parts outside the CDR3, is DSGVTQTPKHLITATGQRVTLRCSPRSGDLSVYWYQQSLDQGLQFLIQYYNGEERAKGNILERFSAQQFPDLHSELNLSSLELGDSALYFCASSVGTLRGGIQVAQYFGPGTRLLVL.

The chain is built from TRBV6-6 and TRBJ1-2; 10 bases line up with TRBD1. The CDR3 is 15 amino acids. CDR1 and CDR2 (germline): MNHNY, SVGAGI (reference sequence). Trimming took 5 bases from V and 8 from J; bases not matched to a gene: 11. The CDR3 spells CASSSPGTGDGGYTF. The CDR3 region has the DNA TGTGCCAGCAGTAGTCCCGGGACAGGGGACGGCGGCTACACCTTC.

The J gene is TRBJ1-1, the V gene TRBV6-1; D gene ambiguous. V lost 3 bases and J 6 bases, leaving 14 bases between the germline ends. Germline lookup yields CDR1 MNHNS and CDR2 SASEGT. The CDR3 is 14 amino acids. This chain's CDR3 is CASSEVLGIAEAFF. The DNA of the CDR3 is TGTGCCAGCAGTGAGGTTTTAGGGATCGCTGAAGCTTTCTTT.

The V and J genes are TRBV4-3 and TRBJ2-7; possibly TRBD1 for D (5 bases). This CDR3 has 16 amino acids. Germline V gives CDR1 LGHNA, CDR2 YSLEER. Trimming removed 0 bases at V and 4 bases at J, with 16 bases between. CDR3 amino acids: CASSQDLGASLYEQYF. CDR3 DNA sequence: TGCGCCAGCAGCCAAGATTTAGGGGCCTCCCTTTACGAGCAGTACTTC.

The chain is built from TRBV11-3 and TRBJ2-7; 10 nucleotides line up with TRBD1. This CDR3 is 18 amino acids long. V lost 5 bases, J lost 2 bases, and 15 bases stayed unmatched. Germline lookup yields CDR1 SGHNT and CDR2 YENEEA. CDR3 DNA sequence: TGTGCCAGCAGCCTAGTCGGGACAGGGGCCGCGTTAGCCTACGAGCAGTACTTC. It encodes CASSLVGTGAALAYEQYF.

V and J are TRBV28 and TRBJ1-5, with a possible D match to TRBD1 (6 bases). Deletions cut 2 bases from V and 7 bases from J, with 15 bases between. CDR3 length: 15 amino acids. Per the germline V gene, CDR1 is MDHEN and CDR2 is SYDVKM. The chain's CDR3 is CASSLLQGSRQPQHF. For the CDR3, the DNA is TGTGCCAGCAGTTTACTACAGGGAAGTAGGCAGCCCCAGCATTTT.

The V call is TRBV9, the J call TRBJ2-2; the D gene is possibly TRBD1 (6 bases). This CDR3 has 17 residues. CDR1 SGDLS and CDR2 YYNGEE come from the germline V gene. Trimming stripped 3 bases from V and 4 bases from J, with 19 bases between. The CDR3 nucleotides are TGTGCCAGCAGCGACGCGATATCCTTGACAGGCACCGGGGAGCTGTTTTTT. As protein: CASSDAISLTGTGELFF. Together with reference TRBV9 and TRBJ2-2, the CDR3 gives the full variable domain: DSGVTQTPKHLITATGQRVTLRCSPRSGDLSVYWYQQSLDQGLQFLIQYYNGEERAKGNILERFSAQQFPDLHSELNLSSLELGDSALYFCASSDAISLTGTGELFFGEGSRLTVL.

The gene calls are TRBV18 and TRBJ1-1, with 9 bases identical to TRBD1. V dropped 2 bases and J dropped 3; count of bases not matched to a gene: 7. Germline-derived CDR1 and CDR2 are KGHSH and LQKENI. The length of the CDR3 is 16 residues. The CDR3 region is CASSPATGGADTEAFF. The CDR3, as DNA: TGTGCCAGCTCACCAGCGACAGGGGGGGCGGACACTGAAGCTTTCTTT.

This sequence joins TRBV6-1 and TRBJ2-3; TRBD2 matches at 7 bases. The CDR3 is made up of 15 amino acids. After removal of 6 bases from V and 0 bases from J, the junction contained 6 bases not matched to a gene. Looked up from germline, CDR1 is MNHNS and CDR2 is SASEGT. This CDR3 reads CASRGDYPSTDTQYF. In DNA form, the CDR3 reads TGTGCCAGCAGGGGGGACTATCCTAGCACAGATACGCAGTATTTT.

The table lists this clone with a count of one. The chain has TRBV11-2 and TRBJ1-1, with D possibly being TRBD1 (5 bases). The V and J ends lost 1 base and 3 bases respectively, with 9 bases between them. The CDR3 totals 14 residues. CDR1 is SGHAT, CDR2 FQNNGV, per germline. The CDR3 DNA sequence: TGTGCCAGCAGCTTAGTTCAGGGTTACACTGAAGCTTTCTTT. This codes for CASSLVQGYTEAFF.

The chain recombines TRBV9 with TRBJ1-2, with TRBD1 identical over 9 bases. V dropped 4 bases and J dropped 5; count of bases not matched to a gene: 18. This CDR3 is built from 18 residues. Germline V gene data show CDR1 as SGDLS and CDR2 as YYNGEE. As DNA, the CDR3 is TGTGCCAGCAGCCCCCTCCCACCAAACAGGGGGCTTAGGTATGGCTACACCTTC. It is translated as CASSPLPPNRGLRYGYTF.

The V call is TRBV20-1, the J call TRBJ1-2; no firm D call. V was cut by 3 bases and J by 4 bases, with 6 bases left in between. The CDR3 sequence is 11 residues long. Germline V gives CDR1 DFQATT, CDR2 SNEGSKA (reference sequence). CDR3 bases: TGCAGTGCTAGGGTGGGCTATGGCTACACCTTC. The encoded protein is CSARVGYGYTF.

This chain connects TRBV6-5 to TRBJ1-2; tentative D call: TRBD1 (6 bases). The CDR3 loop spans 14 amino acids. The germline V gene has CDR1 MNHEY and CDR2 SVGAGI. Trimming took 2 bases from V and 8 from J, leaving 15 bases between them. The CDR3 here is CASSYSDRRGGYTF. The CDR3 region has the DNA TGTGCCAGCAGTTACAGCGACAGGCGAGGGGGCTACACCTTC.

This chain uses TRBV30 with TRBJ1-3; D gene uncertain. V was cut by 4 bases and J by 0 bases, with 10 bases left in between. CDR3 size: 14 residues. Germline CDR1 is GTSNPN and CDR2 is SVGIG (reference sequence). For the CDR3, the DNA is TGTGCCTGGAACCGGGCGGGCTCTGGAAACACCATATATTTT. Its translation: CAWNRAGSGNTIYF.

The chain has TRBV5-1 and TRBJ2-2; TRBD1 matches 8 bases. CDR1 is SGHRS, CDR2 YFSETQ, per germline. The V and J ends lost 3 bases and 0 bases, in that order; junction bases with no gene match: 1. This CDR3 comprises 15 residues. The CDR3 loop is CASSSTGANTGELFF. CDR3 DNA: TGCGCCAGCAGCTCGACAGGGGCGAACACCGGGGAGCTGTTTTTT.

Worth noting for this clone: Within the sample, other DNA sequences also encode this same CDR3. This chain uses TRBV5-1 with TRBJ2-7, with TRBD2 as a possible D gene (5 bases). Trimming took 3 bases from V and 1 from J, leaving 11 bases between them. Germline CDR1 reads SGHRS; CDR2 reads YFSETQ. The CDR3 contains 14 residues. In DNA form, the CDR3 reads TGCGCCAGCAGCTCCGTGGGAGTATCCTACGAGCAGTACTTC. Residues: CASSSVGVSYEQYF.

The chain employs TRBV6-1 and TRBJ1-2; a weak D match, TRBD1 (5 bases). Germline V gene sequence: CDR1 MNHNS, CDR2 SASEGT. The CDR3 has 13 residues. Trimming shortened V by 6 bases and J by 4 bases, and 12 bases separated the two germline ends. In DNA form, the CDR3 reads TGTGCCAGCAGGGTGGACACCATCTATGGCTACACCTTC. Protein: CASRVDTIYGYTF.

The chain has TRBV7-3 and TRBJ1-1; no clear D. Germline CDR1 and CDR2: SGHTA and FQGTGA. The CDR3 runs to 14 residues. The V end lost 3 bases, the J end lost 3 bases, and 11 bases lay between the germline ends. The CDR3 bases are TGTGCCAGCAGCTTCGGCTCTCCCCACACTGAAGCTTTCTTT. Protein sequence: CASSFGSPHTEAFF.

The J gene is TRBJ1-3, the V gene TRBV28, with TRBD1 matching over 7 bases. The germline V gene encodes CDR1 MDHEN and CDR2 SYDVKM. J gave up 9 bases and V 3 bases, and 11 bases lay outside the gene matches. The length of the CDR3 is 15 residues. DNA for the CDR3: TGTGCCAGCAGTTTGTACTCAGGACAGGAGGGCACCATATATTTT. Translated, it gives CASSLYSGQEGTIYF.